This TCR beta chain was recovered during a study of shared clonotypes between healthy human individuals. Study-wide results and limits: Enrolling few donors narrowed the genetic and exposure-history diversity that was represented.

The assay used deep level. Genomic DNA (from each subset) was split evenly across several immunoSEQ plates. Profiling relied on immunoSEQ multiplex PCR, and the TCRdb table lists in-frame clones only, not all of them. The sample consists of over 800,000 clones, nearly 95% of them appearing once. Remarks on this clone: Its cognate antigen is unknown.

The CDR3 runs 16 residues. Naive CD8 cells, CD45RO-negative and positively selected for CCR7, excluded terminally differentiated effector memory CD45RA+ cells. This TCR was recovered from a man younger than 40 in good health. The chain is built from TRBV12-2 and TRBJ1-2; the DNA was not compared with TRBD1, the D call given in the table. TRBV12-2 is deemed a pseudogene. Material: naive CD8+ T cells sorted from blood. In DNA, the CDR3 is TGTGCAAGTCGCTTATCTTCAGATTGGGCAGTATATGGCTACACCTTC. Amino acids: CASRLSSDWAVYGYTF.